This T cell receptor (beta chain) is from a study of blood T cell repertoires in COVID-19. At the level of the study: Sites in the United States, Italy and Spain provided acute and convalescent COVID-19 samples. T cells, B-cell-depleted T cells, or PBMCs supplied cDNA or gDNA.

Trimming removed 1 base from V and 15 bases from J; junction bases left unmatched: 10. CDR1 is SEHNR and CDR2 is FQNEAQ in the germline V gene (reference sequence). The CDR3 extends over 14 amino acids. As handled by the study authors: Amplifying reference gene primers gave estimates of nucleated cell counts. Only in-frame clones appear in the TCRdb table, and some are missing; sequencing was by immunoSEQ multiplex PCR. V, J and clone size are those of that table, while D and trimming were read from the DNA. The profile shows around 180,000 clones, roughly 70% of them singletons. The sequencing input was peripheral blood. The sequence derives from a woman aged 80 or over with acute or convalescent COVID-19. The chain couples TRBV7-9 to TRBJ2-1, with TRBD1 identical over 9 bases. The CDR3: CASSLDWTGEIRFF. DNA of the CDR3: TGTGCCAGCAGCTTAGACTGGACAGGGGAGATTCGGTTCTTC. Using reference TRBV7-9 and TRBJ2-1 for the parts outside the CDR3, the full variable domain is DTGVSQNPRHKITKRGQNVTFRCDPISEHNRLYWYRQTLGQGPEFLTYFQNEAQLEKSRLLSDRFSAERPKGSFSTLEIQRTEQGDSAMYLCASSLDWTGEIRFFGPGTRLTVL.